Included here is one TCR beta chain sequence, with context. The sample holds other DNA sequences that translate to the same CDR3. The data belong to a study of blood T cell repertoires in COVID-19. Turning to the study itself: Acute and convalescent COVID-19 samples came from the United States, Italy and Spain.

Seattle patients were enrolled during active infection and followed longitudinally. Sequencing used immunoSEQ multiplex PCR; TCRdb keeps in-frame clones, though not all of them. The sample includes about 89,000 clones, roughly 74% of them seen just once. The CDR3 is 13 residues long. V lost 3 bases, J lost 1 base, and 7 bases lay in between. Per germline, CDR1 SGHAT and CDR2 FQNNGV. Source material: peripheral blood. This receptor was taken from a man aged 65 to 85 with COVID-19, enrolled during active disease. This chain links TRBV11-2 with TRBJ2-7; D might be TRBD2 (6 bases). The CDR3 is CASSFGGSYEQYF. CDR3 in DNA: TGTGCCAGCAGCTTCGGGGGATCCTACGAGCAGTACTTC.